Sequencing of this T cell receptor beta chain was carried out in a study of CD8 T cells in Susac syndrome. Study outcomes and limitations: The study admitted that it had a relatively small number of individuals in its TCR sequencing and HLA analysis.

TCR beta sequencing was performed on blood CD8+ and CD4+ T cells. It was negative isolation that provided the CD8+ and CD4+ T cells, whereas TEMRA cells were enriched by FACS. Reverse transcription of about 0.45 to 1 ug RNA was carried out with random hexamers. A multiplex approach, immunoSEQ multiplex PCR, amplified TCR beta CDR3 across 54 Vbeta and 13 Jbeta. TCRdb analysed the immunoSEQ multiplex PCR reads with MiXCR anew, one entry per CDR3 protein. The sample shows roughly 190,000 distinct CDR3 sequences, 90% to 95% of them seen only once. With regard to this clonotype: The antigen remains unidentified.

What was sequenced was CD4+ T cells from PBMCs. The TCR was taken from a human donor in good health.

DNA for the CDR3: TGCAGCATCTCCCCAGGGGCCGGGGCCAACGTCCTGACTTTC. Translated, it gives CSISPGAGANVLTF. This chain joins TRBV29-1 and TRBJ2-6; D perhaps matches TRBD1 (6 bases). Trimming stripped 8 bases from V and 4 bases from J, with 15 bases between. Per germline, CDR1 SQVTM and CDR2 ANQGSEA. This CDR3 has 14 amino acids.